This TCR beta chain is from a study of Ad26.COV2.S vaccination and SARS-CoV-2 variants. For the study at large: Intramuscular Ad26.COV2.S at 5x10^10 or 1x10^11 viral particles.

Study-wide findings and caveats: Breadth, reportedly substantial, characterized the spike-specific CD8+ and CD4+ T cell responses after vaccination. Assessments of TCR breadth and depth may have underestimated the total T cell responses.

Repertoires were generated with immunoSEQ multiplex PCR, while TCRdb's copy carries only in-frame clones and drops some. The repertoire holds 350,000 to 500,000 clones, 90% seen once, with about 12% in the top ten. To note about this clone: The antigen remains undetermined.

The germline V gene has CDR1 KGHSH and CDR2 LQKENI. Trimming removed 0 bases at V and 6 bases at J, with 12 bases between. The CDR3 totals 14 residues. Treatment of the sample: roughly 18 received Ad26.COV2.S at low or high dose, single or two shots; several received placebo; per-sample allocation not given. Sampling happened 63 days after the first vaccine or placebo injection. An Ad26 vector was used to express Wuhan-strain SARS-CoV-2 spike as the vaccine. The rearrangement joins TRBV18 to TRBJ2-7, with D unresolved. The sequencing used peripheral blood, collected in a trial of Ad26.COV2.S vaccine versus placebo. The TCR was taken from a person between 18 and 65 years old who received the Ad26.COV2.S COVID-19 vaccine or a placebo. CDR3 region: CASSPPNVAGEQYF. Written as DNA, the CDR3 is TGTGCCAGCTCACCACCGAATGTAGCTGGCGAGCAGTACTTC.